The rows below give T cell receptor beta chains drawn from one sample of a study of blood T cell repertoires in COVID-19. The method was immunoSEQ multiplex PCR; TCRdb's version includes in-frame clones alone and lacks a portion of them. The sample has fewer than 250,000 clones, 88% seen once; the top ten hold about 1.1%. Input material: peripheral blood. Receptors originate from a man aged 30 to 39 with acute or convalescent COVID-19. The CDR3 runs from the conserved cysteine through the conserved F or W. D genes are given only for firm matches. Part of the rows lack a size; the others show once, few, many or a class for expanded clones.

v_call: TRBV5-4
clone_size: .
j_call: TRBJ2-3
d_call: TRBD1
cdr3_nt: TGTGCCAGCAGCCTTAACTTGGACAGGTTCCCAGATACGCAGTATTTT
cdr3_aa: CASSLNLDRFPDTQYF

v_call: TRBV6-5
clone_size: .
j_call: TRBJ2-3
d_call: .
cdr3_nt: TGTGCCAGCAGTTCCCCCCGCGGGGTCAGCACAGATACGCAGTATTTT
cdr3_aa: CASSSPRGVSTDTQYF

v_call: TRBV27
clone_size: .
j_call: TRBJ2-5
d_call: TRBD2
cdr3_nt: TGTGCCAGCAGTTTAGGGGCTAGCGGGATAGGGACCCAGTACTTC
cdr3_aa: CASSLGASGIGTQYF

v_call: TRBV5-1
clone_size: .
j_call: TRBJ1-4
d_call: .
cdr3_nt: TGCGCCAGCAGTACAGGGAGCGGCAATGAAAAACTGTTTTTT
cdr3_aa: CASSTGSGNEKLFF

v_call: TRBV7-8
clone_size: .
j_call: TRBJ2-2
d_call: TRBD1
cdr3_nt: TGTGCCAGCAGTGACCGGGACAGGGTAGGGTCCGGGGAGCTGTTTTTT
cdr3_aa: CASSDRDRVGSGELFF

v_call: TRBV28
clone_size: .
j_call: TRBJ2-3
d_call: .
cdr3_nt: TGTGCCAGCAGTTTACCAGTGACAGATACGCAGTATTTT
cdr3_aa: CASSLPVTDTQYF

v_call: TRBV13
clone_size: .
j_call: TRBJ1-6
d_call: .
cdr3_nt: TGTGCCAGCAGCCCTCGGGGGTTGAATTCACCCCTCCACTTT
cdr3_aa: CASSPRGLNSPLHF

v_call: TRBV10-3
clone_size: .
j_call: TRBJ2-7
d_call: TRBD1
cdr3_nt: TGTGCCATCAGTGGGACAGGGGTCGAGCAGTACTTC
cdr3_aa: CAISGTGVEQYF

v_call: TRBV28
clone_size: once
j_call: TRBJ1-5
d_call: TRBD1
cdr3_nt: TGTGCCAGCAGTTTAACCGGGACAGGGTATCAGCCCCAGCATTTT
cdr3_aa: CASSLTGTGYQPQHF

v_call: TRBV13
clone_size: .
j_call: TRBJ1-5
d_call: .
cdr3_nt: TGTGCCAGCAGCTTAGGGCAGAATAATCAGCCCCAGCATTTT
cdr3_aa: CASSLGQNNQPQHF

v_call: TRBV5-1
clone_size: .
j_call: TRBJ2-7
d_call: .
cdr3_nt: TGCGCCAGCAGCTCGCACAGGGTTATTTCGGGCGAGCAGTACTTC
cdr3_aa: CASSSHRVISGEQYF

v_call: TRBV10-3
clone_size: .
j_call: TRBJ1-1
d_call: TRBD1
cdr3_nt: TGTGCCATCAGTCGTTCCCAGGGGGCGAACACTGAAGCTTTCTTT
cdr3_aa: CAISRSQGANTEAFF

v_call: TRBV18
clone_size: .
j_call: TRBJ2-7
d_call: TRBD1
cdr3_nt: TGTGCCAGCTCGAGACAGGGGGTGACTGGGGAGCAGTACTTC
cdr3_aa: CASSRQGVTGEQYF

v_call: TRBV7-3
clone_size: once
j_call: TRBJ2-3
d_call: TRBD1
cdr3_nt: TGTGCCAGCAGCTTACCAGGGGGCCCTCAGTATTTT
cdr3_aa: CASSLPGGPQYF

v_call: TRBV28
clone_size: .
j_call: TRBJ2-3
d_call: TRBD2
cdr3_nt: TGTGCCAGCAGTTTAGGGCTAGCGGGGGAAGATACGCAGTATTTT
cdr3_aa: CASSLGLAGEDTQYF

v_call: TRBV14
clone_size: .
j_call: TRBJ2-3
d_call: TRBD2
cdr3_nt: TGTGCCAGCAGCCCTGACAGCGGGATTAGCACAGATACGCAGTATTTT
cdr3_aa: CASSPDSGISTDTQYF

v_call: TRBV20-1
clone_size: .
j_call: TRBJ2-7
d_call: .
cdr3_nt: TGCAGTGCTAGTCAAGATAGGAGCGAGCAGTACTTC
cdr3_aa: CSASQDRSEQYF

v_call: TRBV7-3
clone_size: .
j_call: TRBJ2-2
d_call: .
cdr3_nt: TGTGCCAGCAGCTTAGCGCGGGACACCGGGGAGCTGTTTTTT
cdr3_aa: CASSLARDTGELFF

v_call: TRBV11-2
clone_size: .
j_call: TRBJ2-2
d_call: TRBD2
cdr3_nt: TGTGCCAGCAGCTTAACGGGGGGAATCACCGGGGAGCTGTTTTTT
cdr3_aa: CASSLTGGITGELFF

v_call: TRBV4-2
clone_size: few
j_call: TRBJ2-7
d_call: TRBD2
cdr3_nt: TGTGCCAGCAGCCTTTCTAGCGGGGGTCAAAGCTCCTACGAGCAGTACTTC
cdr3_aa: CASSLSSGGQSSYEQYF

v_call: TRBV21-1
clone_size: .
j_call: TRBJ1-1
d_call: .
cdr3_nt: TGTGCCAGCAGCAAAGGTGACAGGGGGGTGGTGAACACTGAAGCTTTCTTT
cdr3_aa: CASSKGDRGVVNTEAFF

v_call: TRBV9
clone_size: .
j_call: TRBJ1-3
d_call: .
cdr3_nt: TGTGCCAGCAGCCCCGAGAGATCTGGAAACACCATATATTTT
cdr3_aa: CASSPERSGNTIYF

v_call: TRBV12-3/TRBV12-4
clone_size: .
j_call: TRBJ2-7
d_call: .
cdr3_nt: TGTGCCAGCGCTCTCCAGGGCCCCTACGAGCAGTACTTC
cdr3_aa: CASALQGPYEQYF

v_call: TRBV24-1
clone_size: .
j_call: TRBJ2-5
d_call: .
cdr3_nt: TGTGCCACCAGCGATACAGGGTTGGGATACCAAGAGACCCAGTACTTC
cdr3_aa: CATSDTGLGYQETQYF

v_call: TRBV2
clone_size: .
j_call: TRBJ2-1
d_call: .
cdr3_nt: TGTGCCAGCTCACCGAGCCTCTACAATGAGCAGTTCTTC
cdr3_aa: CASSPSLYNEQFF

v_call: TRBV11-2
clone_size: .
j_call: TRBJ1-4
d_call: TRBD1
cdr3_nt: TGTGCCAGCAGCTTAACGGGAGGACAGGGTTATGAAAAACTGTTTTTT
cdr3_aa: CASSLTGGQGYEKLFF